Below, 18 T cell receptor beta chains from the same sample are listed, as sequenced in a study of blood T cells in healthy people across ages. Sample-barcoded 5' priming and a J-beta primer mix drove a second PCR of about 7 to 11 cycles. A single record per CDR3 protein comes from TCRdb applying MiXCR to the 5' RACE reads. The data hold fewer than 1,000,000 distinct CDR3 sequences, with about half observed a single time. What was sequenced was blood. These receptor sequences come from an elderly man in good health.

The chain uses TRBV20-1 and TRBJ2-1, with a possible D match to TRBD2 (6 bases). Germline CDR1 reads DFQATT; CDR2 reads SNEGSKA (reference sequence). V gave up 4 bases and J gave up 5 bases, with 12 bases separating them. The CDR3 loop spans 13 amino acids. The CDR3 loop is CSATAGLNNEQFF. The CDR3 DNA is TGCAGTGCTACCGCGGGACTTAACAATGAGCAGTTCTTC.

This clonotype turned up a few times. DNA of the CDR3: TGTGCCAGCAGTACGGGACAGTATAGCAATCAGCCCCAGCATTTT. Protein product: CASSTGQYSNQPQHF. The chain combines TRBV12-3 or TRBV12-4 with TRBJ1-5; 7 nucleotides match TRBD1. The CDR3 runs 15 residues. With 5 bases clipped from V and 0 bases from J, the junction kept 4 bases outside the gene matches.

This clonotype has a handful of counts. This chain connects TRBV12-3 or TRBV12-4 to TRBJ1-2; 8 positions agree with TRBD1. CDR3 size: 14 residues. J was trimmed by 2 bases and V by 8 bases; bases with no gene match: 7. In DNA, the CDR3 is TGTGCCAGCTCAAGGGACAGGCAAAACTATGGCTACACCTTC. Its protein is CASSRDRQNYGYTF.

Concerning this clonotype: Compared with germline, one end of the junction differs, possibly owing to a read error. The chain recombines TRBV5-1 with TRBJ2-3; D gene uncertain. CDR3 size: 13 residues. Germline V gene lookup returns CDR1 SGHRS and CDR2 YFSETQ. CDR3 amino acids: CAGSLVLADTQYF. DNA of the CDR3: TGCGCCGGCAGCTTGGTATTGGCAGATACGCAGTATTTT.

The genes are TRBV24-1 and TRBJ2-7; D may be TRBD1 (6 bases). V lost 2 bases, J lost 3 bases, and 10 bases lay in between. The germline V gene has CDR1 KGHDR and CDR2 SFDVKD. There are 14 residues in the CDR3. Here the CDR3 DNA reads TGTGCCACCAGTGATTGGGGGCAGAACTACGAGCAGTACTTC. Protein: CATSDWGQNYEQYF.

V and J are TRBV4-2 and TRBJ2-3, with D possibly being TRBD2 (5 bases). Germline V gene data show CDR1 as LGHNA and CDR2 as YNFKEQ. With 0 bases removed from V and 3 bases from J, the gap between germline ends came to 10 bases. The CDR3 runs 15 residues. Here the CDR3 DNA reads TGTGCCAGCAGCCAAGATTTGGTAGCGACAGATACGCAGTATTTT. This gives the protein CASSQDLVATDTQYF.

This clonotype was seen more than once but under ten times. The rearrangement joins TRBV5-1 to TRBJ2-3, with TRBD2 identical over 12 bases. V shed 1 base and J 4 bases; nucleotides not matched to a gene: 13. Germline CDR1 and CDR2: SGHRS and YFSETQ. The CDR3 length is 19 residues. CDR3 bases: TGCGCCAGCAGCTTGAACGCCCGCGGGCTAGCGGGAGGGGCAGATACGCAGTATTTT. Its protein product is CASSLNARGLAGGADTQYF.

The chain joins TRBV30 to TRBJ2-5, with D tentatively TRBD2 (5 bases). The CDR3 is 14 residues long. Germline CDR1 GTSNPN, CDR2 SVGIG (reference sequence). Trimming left V 0 bases short and J 1 base short, with 9 bases between. CDR3 region: CAWSVGGSQETQYF. CDR3 sequence (DNA): TGTGCCTGGAGTGTTGGAGGTAGCCAAGAGACCCAGTACTTC.

The chain has TRBV7-9 and TRBJ1-2; TRBD1 matches at 8 bases. Germline-derived CDR1 and CDR2 are SEHNR and FQNEAQ (reference sequence). J gave up 6 bases and V 0 bases, and 6 bases lay outside the gene matches. This CDR3 contains 15 residues. The CDR3 here is CASSLADREGNGYTF. CDR3 nucleotide sequence: TGTGCCAGCAGCTTAGCGGACAGGGAAGGAAATGGCTACACCTTC. The entire variable domain, with the rest obtained from reference TRBV7-9 and TRBJ1-2, is as follows: DTGVSQNPRHKITKRGQNVTFRCDPISEHNRLYWYRQTLGQGPEFLTYFQNEAQLEKSRLLSDRFSAERPKGSFSTLEIQRTEQGDSAMYLCASSLADREGNGYTFGSGTRLTVV.

In this sample, this clonotype turned up a few times. V is TRBV20-1 and J is TRBJ2-1, with TRBD2 as a possible D gene (6 bases). CDR1 is DFQATT and CDR2 is SNEGSKA in the germline V gene (reference sequence). With 4 bases removed from V and 2 bases from J, the gap between germline ends came to 21 bases. CDR3 length: 17 residues. This chain's CDR3 is CSANPSAYSPTYNEQFF. The CDR3 nucleotides read TGCAGTGCTAATCCTAGCGCTTACTCGCCGACCTACAATGAGCAGTTCTTC.

The rearrangement joins TRBV5-5 to TRBJ2-6, with 11 bases fitting TRBD1. Losses at the gene ends were 0 bases for V and 0 bases for J; bases not matched to a gene: 5. The CDR3 loop spans 19 amino acids. The germline V gene has CDR1 SGHKS and CDR2 YYEKEE (reference sequence). CDR3 DNA: TGTGCCAGCAGCTTGGTGGGGACAGGGGGTTTCTCTGGGGCCAACGTCCTGACTTTC. Its protein product is CASSLVGTGGFSGANVLTF. Drawing the rest from reference TRBV5-5 and TRBJ2-6, the complete variable domain is DAGVTQSPTHLIKTRGQQVTLRCSPISGHKSVSWYQQVLGQGPQFIFQYYEKEERGRGNFPDRFSARQFPNYSSELNVNALLLGDSALYLCASSLVGTGGFSGANVLTFGAGSRLTVL.

In the case of this clonotype: A much bigger clone sits one base away, suggesting this may be a read error. The chain carries TRBV29-1 and TRBJ2-1; 8 nucleotides line up with TRBD2. This CDR3 has 13 residues. Per germline, CDR1 SQVTM and CDR2 ANQGSEA. Trimming cost V 4 bases and J 9 bases; bases outside gene matches: 8. The CDR3 sequence: CSVVAGREGEQFF. The CDR3 DNA reads as TGCAGCGTTGTAGCGGGAAGGGAGGGTGAGCAGTTCTTC.

The gene calls are TRBV28 and TRBJ1-5, with TRBD1 matching over 8 bases. The CDR3 extends over 15 amino acids. Trimming took 8 bases from V and 6 from J; bases not matched to a gene: 12. Looked up from germline, CDR1 is MDHEN and CDR2 is SYDVKM. The CDR3 reads CASLPPRQGAQPQHF. The CDR3 nucleotides are TGTGCCAGCCTACCCCCCCGGCAGGGGGCTCAGCCCCAGCATTTT.

V usage is TRBV7-7 and J usage is TRBJ2-3; 12 bases fit TRBD1. Germline V gene data show CDR1 as SSHAT and CDR2 as FNYEAQ (reference sequence). The CDR3 extends over 15 amino acids. With 5 bases clipped from V and 7 bases from J, the junction kept 7 bases outside the gene matches. DNA for the CDR3: TGTGCCAGCAGCCCCGGGACAGGGGGCGCGAATACGCAGTATTTT. Residues: CASSPGTGGANTQYF.

The chain recombines TRBV27 with TRBJ2-7, with 9 bases lining up with TRBD1. The CDR3 spans 15 residues. V was pared by 7 bases and J by 0 bases, with 7 bases of the junction left unmatched. The germline V gene encodes CDR1 MNHEY and CDR2 SMNVEV (reference sequence). In DNA form, the CDR3 reads TGTGCCAGCAAAGTGGGACAGGGCCCCTCCTACGAGCAGTACTTC. Protein: CASKVGQGPSYEQYF.

The V and J genes are TRBV28 and TRBJ2-1, with D maybe TRBD1 (5 bases). Trimming shortened V by 7 bases and J by 5 bases, and 18 bases separated the two germline ends. CDR1 MDHEN and CDR2 SYDVKM come from the germline V gene. The CDR3 is made up of 15 amino acids. The CDR3 loop is CASTPGGRADNEQFF. CDR3 DNA: TGTGCCAGCACCCCCGGCGGCAGGGCGGACAATGAGCAGTTCTTC.

The chain links TRBV6-2 or TRBV6-3 to TRBJ2-1, with D hard to call. The CDR3 spans 13 residues. Trimming stripped 6 bases from V and 8 bases from J, with 14 bases between. Germline assignment: CDR1 MNHEY and CDR2 SVGEGT. The CDR3 DNA reads TGTGCCAGCAGCCAGATAGGACGGCATGAGCAGTTCTTC. This translates into CASSQIGRHEQFF.

This clonotype has ten or more counts. The rearrangement joins TRBV28 to TRBJ2-7; 8 positions agree with TRBD1. The V and J ends lost 2 bases and 0 bases, in that order; junction bases with no gene match: 6. Per germline, CDR1 MDHEN and CDR2 SYDVKM. There are 16 residues in the CDR3. CDR3 loop: CASSLTGTGSSYEQYF. The CDR3 DNA sequence: TGTGCCAGCAGTTTAACCGGGACAGGTTCCTCCTACGAGCAGTACTTC.